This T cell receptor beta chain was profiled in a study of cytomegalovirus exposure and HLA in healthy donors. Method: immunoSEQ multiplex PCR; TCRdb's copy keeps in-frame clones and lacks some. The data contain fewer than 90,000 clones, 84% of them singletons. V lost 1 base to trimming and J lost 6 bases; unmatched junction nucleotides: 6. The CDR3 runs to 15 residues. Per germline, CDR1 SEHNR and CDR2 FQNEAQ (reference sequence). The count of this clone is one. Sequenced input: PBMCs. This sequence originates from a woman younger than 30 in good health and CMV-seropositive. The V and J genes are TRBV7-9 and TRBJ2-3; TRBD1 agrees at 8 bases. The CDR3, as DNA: TGTGCCAGCAGCTTAGGGCGGCAGGGGGCTGATACGCAGTATTTT. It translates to CASSLGRQGADTQYF.